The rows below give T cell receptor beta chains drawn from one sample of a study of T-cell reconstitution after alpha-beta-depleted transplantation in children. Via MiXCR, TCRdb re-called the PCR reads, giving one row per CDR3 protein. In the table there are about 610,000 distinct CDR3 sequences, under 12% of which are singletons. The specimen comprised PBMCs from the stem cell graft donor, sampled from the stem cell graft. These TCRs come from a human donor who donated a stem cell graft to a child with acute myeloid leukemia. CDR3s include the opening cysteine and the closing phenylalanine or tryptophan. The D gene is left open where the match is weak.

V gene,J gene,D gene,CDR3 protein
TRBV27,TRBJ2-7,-,CASSLSIGLSSYEQYF
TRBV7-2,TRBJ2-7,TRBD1,CASSSTPGGAVYEQYF
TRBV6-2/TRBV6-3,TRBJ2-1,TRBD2,CASMEAGGNEQFF
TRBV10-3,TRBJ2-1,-,CAISEPGELSYNEQFF
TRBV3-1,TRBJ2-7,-,CASSQDLGHTYSYEQYF
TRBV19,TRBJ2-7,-,CASSPLETYEQYF
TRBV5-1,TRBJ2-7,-,CASSLPGVSYEQYF
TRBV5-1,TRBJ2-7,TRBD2,CASSGGLAGNYEQYF
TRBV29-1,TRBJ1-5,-,CSVRIRIAIPSNQPQHF
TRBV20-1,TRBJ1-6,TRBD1,CSASAGGSPLHF
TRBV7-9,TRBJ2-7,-,CASRWDLQEQYF
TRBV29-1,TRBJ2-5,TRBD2,CSVGGAGPYF
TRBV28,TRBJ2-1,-,CASSSRDGRGGNEQFF
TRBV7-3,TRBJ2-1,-,CASSPGRATEQFF
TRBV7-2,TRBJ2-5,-,CATCRVTGETQYF
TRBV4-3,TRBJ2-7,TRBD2,CASSQASGTYEQYF
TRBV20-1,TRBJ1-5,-,CSARRGLSNQPQHF
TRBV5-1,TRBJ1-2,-,CASSLWTDYGYTF
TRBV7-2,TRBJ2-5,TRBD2,CASGVAGVETQYF
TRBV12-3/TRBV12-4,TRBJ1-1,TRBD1,CASSSPGQAFMNTEAFF
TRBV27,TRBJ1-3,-,CASSLSGGRNTIYF
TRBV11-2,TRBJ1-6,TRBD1,CASQPGTVGSPLHF
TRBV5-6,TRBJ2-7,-,CASSLLTQAYEQYF
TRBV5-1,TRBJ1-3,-,CASSFAPGNTIYF
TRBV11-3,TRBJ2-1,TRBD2,CASSITSERNEQFF
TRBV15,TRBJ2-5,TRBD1,CATSRDMARGQETQYF
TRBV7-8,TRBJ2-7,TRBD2,CASSLYTSGRDYEQYF
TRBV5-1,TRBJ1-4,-,CASSLDGTNEKLFF
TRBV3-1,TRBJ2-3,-,CASSQNLADTQYF